Listed here is a single T cell receptor beta chain. Its antigen target is currently unknown. Per-nucleotide qualities are absent, and no much larger clonotype sits a single base away. The CDR3 regions of human TCRbeta chains were analyzed by immunosequencing. In the original analysis: Repertoire TCRs were matched against a reference library of SARS-CoV-2-specific TCRs generated with the MIRA antigen-specificity platform. Breadth was defined as the fraction of unique TCRs that were SARS-CoV-2-associated. Depth was defined as the fraction of total T cells that were SARS-CoV-2-associated. Using the MIRA data, every spike-specific TCR was mapped to the spike region that the TCR reacted to and assigned to either a CD4 or a CD8 class. Log10-transformed breadth and depth values were compared by one-way ANOVA with Sidak's multiple comparisons tests. TCRdb provides this immuneACCESS table in a form limited to in-frame rearrangements. Some clones are lacking; in checked studies, under half of them reflect an unresolved V gene, and why the rest are absent is not known. The DNA gave D and trimming, while V, J and clone size come from that table. In this sample the table shows about 69,000 clones, about nine tenths of which occur a single time. The ten top clones hold under 3% of the sample.

V sheds 7 bases and J sheds 4 bases, leaving 16 bases between their ends. CDR1 and CDR2 are read off the germline V gene as MNHEY and SVGAGI. Its CDR3 holds 14 amino acids, cysteine through phenylalanine. The CDR3 DNA has 42 bases and is translated from base 1. This sample stems from a study of T cell responses to AZD1222 COVID-19 vaccine (dated by TCRdb to about 2021). Broadly, across the study: AZD1222 recipients whose second dose came at about 4 weeks and those whose second dose came at about 12 weeks were combined into one group, since spike-specific TCR depth and breadth did not differ between the two schedules. A total of 233 trial participants underwent TCR sequencing, of whom 207 had received two doses of AZD1222 and approximately 25 had received two doses of the MenACWY control vaccine. Trial participants were enrolled into age subgroups of 18-55, 56-69 and 70-plus years, which contained around 140, 26 and 57 TCR-sequenced participants, respectively.

The time point label, read with the paper, signifies: baseline before first vaccination. Vaccinee samples were obtained from the UK trials COV001 and COV002, which included a single-blind randomized controlled phase 2/3 trial of AZD1222 (ChAdOx1 nCoV-19) in healthy adults. For TCRbeta chain sequencing, PBMC samples were collected from trial participants at day 0 and at day 28 after the second dose. The paper as a whole reports these results and caveats: Spike-specific TCR breadth and depth rose significantly after two AZD1222 doses compared with day 0 and with MenACWY recipients. In the small 56-69-year group, the increase in depth fell short of significance, most likely because of low power. Because no samples from the day 14 peak response were available, repertoires could be characterized only after the peak T cell response. Epitopes outside the regions mutated in the B.1.351 and B.1.1.7 variants were reportedly recognized by nearly half of the unique spike-specific TCRs. Participants were mostly white British, with more females than males. The authors suggested clonal diversity may have been underestimated. Vaccine-associated CD4 TCRs spanned the whole spike protein, with dominant responses in regions 160-218 and 743-854. Conclusions about previously exposed vaccinees are limited because only five to seven AZD1222 recipients were SARS-CoV-2 seropositive at baseline.

The sequence is built from TRBV6-5 and TRBJ1-1; the D segment could be TRBD1, given 6 matching bases. This sequence was found in an adult in good health. This sample comprised peripheral blood, obtained on day 0 of AZD1222 vaccination. CDR3 protein: CASMQNREGTEAFF. The nucleotide sequence reads as follows: TGTGCCAGCATGCAAAACAGGGAGGGCACTGAAGCTTTCTTT.